The clone carrying this T cell receptor beta chain was detected many times. Its specificity is unknown. This entry comes from a study of T-cell memory formation after mild COVID-19. Whole-study results and caveats: Mostly located in CM and EM were contracting CD4+ clones, with contracting CD8+ clones located in EMRA.

One entry per CDR3 protein, called by TCRdb with MiXCR from the 5' RACE reads. The sample lists a few hundred thousand distinct CDR3 sequences, over 9% occurring once. Trimming took 8 bases from V and 0 from J, leaving 8 bases between them. This CDR3 has 12 amino acids. The origin of this receptor is a man aged 18 to 29 who had mild COVID-19 (a few samples of this study predate the infection). Cell type and time point are not known. Sequencing input: PBMCs or a T cell subset sorted from them (not recorded which). The V gene is TRBV12-3 or TRBV12-4, the J gene TRBJ2-7, with D perhaps matching TRBD2 (5 bases). The CDR3 reads CASWRSSYEQYF. CDR3 coding DNA: TGTGCCAGCTGGAGGAGCTCCTACGAGCAGTACTTC.